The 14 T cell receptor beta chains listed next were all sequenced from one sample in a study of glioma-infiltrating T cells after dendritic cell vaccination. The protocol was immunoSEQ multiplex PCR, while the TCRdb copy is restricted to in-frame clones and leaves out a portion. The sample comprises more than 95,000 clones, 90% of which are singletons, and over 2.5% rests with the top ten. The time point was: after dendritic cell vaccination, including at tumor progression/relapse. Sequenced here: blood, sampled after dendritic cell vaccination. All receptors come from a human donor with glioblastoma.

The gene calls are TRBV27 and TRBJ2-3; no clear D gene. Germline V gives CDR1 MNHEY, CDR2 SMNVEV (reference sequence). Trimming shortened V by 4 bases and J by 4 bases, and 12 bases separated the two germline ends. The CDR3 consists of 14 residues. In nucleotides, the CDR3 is TGTGCCAGCAGTTCCCCCATAGTTTCAGATACGCAGTATTTT. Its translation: CASSSPIVSDTQYF.

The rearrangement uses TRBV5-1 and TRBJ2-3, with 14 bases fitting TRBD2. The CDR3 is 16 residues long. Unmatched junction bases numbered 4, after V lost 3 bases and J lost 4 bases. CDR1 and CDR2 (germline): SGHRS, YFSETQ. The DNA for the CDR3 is TGCGCCAGCAGCTCTTCGACTAGCGGGGGGGCAGATACGCAGTATTTT. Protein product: CASSSSTSGGADTQYF.

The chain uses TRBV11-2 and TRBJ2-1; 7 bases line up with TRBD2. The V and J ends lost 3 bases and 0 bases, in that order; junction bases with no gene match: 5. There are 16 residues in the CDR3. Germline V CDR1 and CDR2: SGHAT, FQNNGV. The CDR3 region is CASSLSLAASYNEQFF. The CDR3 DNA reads TGTGCCAGCAGCTTGTCTCTAGCGGCCTCCTACAATGAGCAGTTCTTC.

CDR3 region: CASSPTSGAKQYF. The CDR3 DNA sequence: TGTGCCAGCAGCCCGACTAGCGGGGCCAAGCAGTACTTC. V and J are TRBV11-1 and TRBJ2-7; 11 positions agree with TRBD2. Germline V lookup: CDR1 SGHAT, CDR2 FQDESV (reference sequence). The CDR3 spans 13 residues. The ends lost 5 bases at V and 8 bases at J; junction bases unmatched: 5.

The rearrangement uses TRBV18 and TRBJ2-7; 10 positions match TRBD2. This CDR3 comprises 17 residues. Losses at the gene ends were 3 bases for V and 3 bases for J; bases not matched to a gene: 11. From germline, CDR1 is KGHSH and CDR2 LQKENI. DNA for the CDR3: TGTGCCAGCTCACCTTCCGACCAGCGGGGGGGCCGCTACGAGCAGTACTTC. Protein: CASSPSDQRGGRYEQYF.

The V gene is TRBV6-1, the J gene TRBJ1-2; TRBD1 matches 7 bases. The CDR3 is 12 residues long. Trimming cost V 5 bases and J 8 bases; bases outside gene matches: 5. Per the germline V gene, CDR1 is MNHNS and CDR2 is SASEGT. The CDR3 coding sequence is TGTGCCAGCAGTACACAGGGGCGCGGCTACACCTTC. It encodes CASSTQGRGYTF.

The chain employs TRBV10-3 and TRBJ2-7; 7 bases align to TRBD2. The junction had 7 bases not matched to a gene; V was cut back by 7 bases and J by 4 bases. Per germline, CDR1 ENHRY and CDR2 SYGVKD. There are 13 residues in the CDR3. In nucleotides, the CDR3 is TGTGCCATCATGGAGGCGGGAGAATACGAGCAGTACTTC. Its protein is CAIMEAGEYEQYF.

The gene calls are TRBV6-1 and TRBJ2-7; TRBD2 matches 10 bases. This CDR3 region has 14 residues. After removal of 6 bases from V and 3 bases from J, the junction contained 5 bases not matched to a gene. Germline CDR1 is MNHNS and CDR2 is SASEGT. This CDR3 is CASRFSSGGYEQYF. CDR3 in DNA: TGTGCCAGCAGATTTTCTAGCGGGGGCTACGAGCAGTACTTC.

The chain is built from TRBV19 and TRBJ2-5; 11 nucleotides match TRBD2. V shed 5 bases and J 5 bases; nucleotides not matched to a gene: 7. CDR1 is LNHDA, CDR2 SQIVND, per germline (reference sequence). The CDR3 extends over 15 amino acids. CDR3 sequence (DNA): TGTGCCAGTAGTCCTCGACTAGCGGGGACGGAGACCCAGTACTTC. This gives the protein CASSPRLAGTETQYF.

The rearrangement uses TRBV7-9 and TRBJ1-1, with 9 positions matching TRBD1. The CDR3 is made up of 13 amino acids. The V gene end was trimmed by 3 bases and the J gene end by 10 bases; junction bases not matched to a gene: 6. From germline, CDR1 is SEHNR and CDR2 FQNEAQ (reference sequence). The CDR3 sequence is CASSLGQGERAFF. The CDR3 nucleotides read TGTGCCAGCAGCTTGGGACAGGGTGAGAGAGCTTTCTTT.

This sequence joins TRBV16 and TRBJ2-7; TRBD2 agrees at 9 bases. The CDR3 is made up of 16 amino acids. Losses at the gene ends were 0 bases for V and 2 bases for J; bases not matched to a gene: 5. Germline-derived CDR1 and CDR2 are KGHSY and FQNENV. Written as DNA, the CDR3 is TGTGCCAGCAGCCAATCGCAGCGGGAGGCCACCTACGAGCAGTACTTC. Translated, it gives CASSQSQREATYEQYF.

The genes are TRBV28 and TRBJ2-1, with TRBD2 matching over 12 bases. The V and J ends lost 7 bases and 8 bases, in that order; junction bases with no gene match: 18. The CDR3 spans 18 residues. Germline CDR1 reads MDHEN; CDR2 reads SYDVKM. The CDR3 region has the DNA TGTGCCAGCACCACAGTAGGACTAGCGGGACTCCAGATCGATGAGCAGTTCTTC. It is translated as CASTTVGLAGLQIDEQFF.

The chain's CDR3 is CASSRGQASTDTQYF. CDR3 DNA sequence: TGTGCCAGCAGCCGAGGACAGGCGAGCACAGATACGCAGTATTTT. This rearrangement joins TRBV7-3 to TRBJ2-3; 7 nucleotides agree with TRBD1. V lost 5 bases and J lost 0; bases outside the gene matches: 5. In germline, CDR1 is SGHTA, CDR2 FQGTGA. The CDR3 has 15 residues.

CDR3 sequence reads: CASSSQGLRKLFF. The CDR3 nucleotides are TGTGCCAGCAGCAGCCAGGGTTTGAGAAAACTGTTTTTT. The chain joins TRBV11-1 to TRBJ1-4, with D possibly matching TRBD1 (5 bases). V lost 5 bases to trimming and J lost 10 bases, with 14 bases between them. There are 13 residues in the CDR3. Looked up from germline, CDR1 is SGHAT and CDR2 is FQDESV (reference sequence).